The entry that follows covers one T cell receptor beta chain sequence. Its antigen is unknown. V lost 3 bases and J lost 3; bases outside the gene matches: 7. The CDR3 consists of 18 residues. Germline CDR1 is MGHRA and CDR2 is YSYEKL. TCRdb re-called the RT-PCR reads through MiXCR, storing one row per CDR3 protein. The sample consists of some 640,000 distinct CDR3 sequences, approximately 14% of them appearing once. The sample is drawn from a study of response to subunit inactivated influenza vaccine. Study-level results: The authors suggested that few new T cells are recruited per seasonal influenza vaccination.

The chain links TRBV4-1 to TRBJ2-5; 16 bases are shared with TRBD2. This TCR derives from a man aged 50-59 years who received an inactivated influenza vaccine. Sequenced here: PBMCs from blood, sampled 14 to 15 days before vaccination. The CDR3 loop reads CASSHSGTSGGAKETQYF. In nucleotides, the CDR3 is TGCGCCAGCAGCCACTCCGGGACTAGCGGGGGGGCGAAAGAGACCCAGTACTTC.